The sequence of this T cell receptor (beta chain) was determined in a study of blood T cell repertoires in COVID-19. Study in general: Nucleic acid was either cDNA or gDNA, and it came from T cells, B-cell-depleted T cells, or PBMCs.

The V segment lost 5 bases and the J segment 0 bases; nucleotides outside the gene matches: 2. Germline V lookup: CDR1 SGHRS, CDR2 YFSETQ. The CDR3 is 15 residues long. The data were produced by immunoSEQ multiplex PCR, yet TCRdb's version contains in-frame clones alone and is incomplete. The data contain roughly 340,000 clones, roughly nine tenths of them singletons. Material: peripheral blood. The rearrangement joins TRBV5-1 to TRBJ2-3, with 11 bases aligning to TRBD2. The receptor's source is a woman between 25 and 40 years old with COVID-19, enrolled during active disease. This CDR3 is CASRGLADSTDTQYF. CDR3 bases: TGCGCCAGCAGGGGACTAGCGGACAGCACAGATACGCAGTATTTT.